One T cell receptor beta chain is described in this entry. Its binding antigen is unknown. One base away there is no much larger clone; base qualities are not given. At one collaborating source in Seattle, patients were enrolled during active infection and were followed longitudinally through the course of disease. The collaborating institutions used their own protocols to collect whole blood in K2EDTA tubes. For TCRbeta analysis, collaborators shipped samples in one of three forms: frozen whole blood, isolated PBMCs, or DNA extracted from either of those sample types. TCRbeta CDR3 regions were amplified from genomic DNA by means of the immunoSEQ Assay, a bias-controlled multiplex PCR. From the authors' description of their analysis: The number of nucleated cells in each sample was estimated from the amplification of reference gene primers within the assay. To quantify the absolute abundance of each unique TCRbeta CDR3 rearrangement, sequence reads were collapsed and filtered. Productive Simpson clonality was computed per sample as the square root of Simpson's diversity index over productive rearrangements. The source is immuneACCESS, and TCRdb retained only in-frame sequences with V and J called. Part of the clones is not carried over; for the studies checked, unresolved V genes explain less than half of this, and the remainder is unexplained. The V and J calls and clone size were taken over from that table, and D and trimming were inferred from the DNA. The sample has some 45,000 clones on record, over 85% of them singletons. 1% of the sample lies in the top ten.

This entry is derived from a study of blood T cell repertoires in COVID-19 (dated by TCRdb to 2018 to 2021). Regarding the research as a whole: Samples covering the acute and convalescent phases of COVID-19 were provided by collaborators in the United States, Italy and Spain. The material from the prospective study consisted of cDNA or gDNA derived from T cells, B-cell-depleted T cells, or PBMCs. Subjects who had been exposed to COVID-19, were actively infected with it, or had recovered from it provided the deeply sampled blood TCRbeta repertoires that made up the dataset. A freely available public database, intended as a resource for researchers studying the immune response to SARS-CoV-2, is where the repertoires were released. Samples were obtained from the ongoing ImmuneRACE study (first 160 participants) and from about 1,300 subjects provided by 6 global collaborators. A de-identified subject ID, COVID-19 status, age in years and sex were almost always included in the sample metadata. HLA class I and class II types, where available, came from metadata supplied by the sample provider rather than from assay-based typing. Overall study outcomes, separate from this receptor: The amount of clinical and demographic metadata varied by source and participant and was provided uncurated.

The germline V and J ends show losses of 5 bases and 4 bases respectively, and no gene match explains 5 bases of the junction. Via the germline V gene (reference sequence), CDR1 is LNHDA and CDR2 SQIVND. Spanning cysteine to phenylalanine, the CDR3 consists of 15 amino acids. Only the CDR3 portion is preserved as DNA: 45 bases, with reading frame beginning at the first base. The TCR comes from a man aged 55 to 70 with COVID-19, enrolled during active disease. This receptor chain uses TRBV19 and TRBJ2-1, with 10 bases matching TRBD2. The material sequenced was peripheral blood. The DNA is as follows: TGTGCCAGTAGTCAAGCGGGAGGGGGTTACAATGAGCAGTTCTTC. This is translated as CASSQAGGGYNEQFF. This CDR3, with the reference TRBV19 and TRBJ2-1 proteins standing in past its ends, gives the full variable domain DGGITQSPKYLFRKEGQNVTLSCEQNLNHDAMYWYRQDPGQGLRLIYYSQIVNDFQKGDIAEGYSVSREKKESFPLTVTSAQKNPTAFYLCASSQAGGGYNEQFFGPGTRLTVL.